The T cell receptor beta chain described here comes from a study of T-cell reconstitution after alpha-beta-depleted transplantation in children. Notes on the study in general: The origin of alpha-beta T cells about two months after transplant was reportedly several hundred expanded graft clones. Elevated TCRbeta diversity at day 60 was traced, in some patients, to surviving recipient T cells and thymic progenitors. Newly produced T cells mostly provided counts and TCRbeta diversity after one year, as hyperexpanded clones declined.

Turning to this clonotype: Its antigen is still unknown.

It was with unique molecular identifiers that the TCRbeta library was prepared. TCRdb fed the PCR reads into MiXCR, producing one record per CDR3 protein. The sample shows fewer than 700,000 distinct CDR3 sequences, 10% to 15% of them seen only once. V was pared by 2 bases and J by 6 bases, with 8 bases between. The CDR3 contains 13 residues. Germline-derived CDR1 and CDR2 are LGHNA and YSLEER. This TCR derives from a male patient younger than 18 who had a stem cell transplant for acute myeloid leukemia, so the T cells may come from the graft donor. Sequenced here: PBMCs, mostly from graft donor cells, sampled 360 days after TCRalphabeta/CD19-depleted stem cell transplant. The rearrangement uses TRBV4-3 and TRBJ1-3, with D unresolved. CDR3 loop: CASSQTVKNTIYF. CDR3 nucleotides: TGCGCCAGCAGCCAAACAGTGAAAAACACCATATATTTT.